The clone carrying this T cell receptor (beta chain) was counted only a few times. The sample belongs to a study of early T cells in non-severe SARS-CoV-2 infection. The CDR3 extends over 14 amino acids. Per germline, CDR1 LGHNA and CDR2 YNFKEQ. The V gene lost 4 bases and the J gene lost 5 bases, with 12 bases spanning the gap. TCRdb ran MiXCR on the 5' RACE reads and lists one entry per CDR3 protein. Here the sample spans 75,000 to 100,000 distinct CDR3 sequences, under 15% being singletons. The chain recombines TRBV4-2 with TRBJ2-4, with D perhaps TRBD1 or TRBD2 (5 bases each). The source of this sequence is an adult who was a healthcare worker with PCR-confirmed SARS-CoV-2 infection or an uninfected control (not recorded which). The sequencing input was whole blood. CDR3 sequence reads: CASSPERGENIQYF. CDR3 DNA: TGTGCCAGCAGCCCAGAGAGGGGAGAAAACATTCAGTACTTC.